The present T cell receptor (beta chain) was sequenced within a study of OX40 agonist ivuxolimab in advanced cancers. Study observations and caveats: Researchers report that CD8+ T cells had, on average, more expanded clones than CD4+.

Generated by immunoSEQ multiplex PCR, the TCRdb table keeps only in-frame clones and is missing some. This sample has about 50,000 clones, with roughly three quarters found just once. About this clone: Its cognate antigen is unknown.

V gave up 6 bases and J gave up 0 bases, with 9 bases separating them. The CDR3 contains 14 residues. The V gene's germline CDR1 is SGHRS and CDR2 YFSETQ. The sequencing used CD4+ or CD8+ T cells sorted from blood, collected in a trial of the OX40 agonist ivuxolimab. This clonotype originated in an adult with an advanced solid tumor such as melanoma, head and neck, liver or kidney cancer. The V call is TRBV5-1, the J call TRBJ2-2; D ambiguous. CDR3 loop: CASNRDANTGELFF. CDR3 nucleotide sequence: TGCGCCAGCAATAGGGATGCGAACACCGGGGAGCTGTTTTTT. The entire variable domain, with the rest obtained from reference TRBV5-1 and TRBJ2-2, is as follows: KAGVTQTPRYLIKTRGQQVTLSCSPISGHRSVSWYQQTPGQGLQFLFEYFSETQRNKGNFPGRFSGRQFSNSRSEMNVSTLELGDSALYLCASNRDANTGELFFGEGSRLTVL.